Sequencing of this T cell receptor (beta chain) was carried out in a study of OX40 agonist ivuxolimab in advanced cancers. Turning to the overall study: The costimulatory receptor OX40 (CD134) was targeted by ivuxolimab, a fully human IgG2 agonistic monoclonal antibody. Intravenous ivuxolimab was administered to patients every 2 weeks at six dose levels: 0.01, 0.1, 0.3, 1.5, 3 and 10 mg/kg. Of the roughly 52 dose-escalation patients, hepatocellular carcinoma was present in about 19, melanoma in roughly 15, renal cell carcinoma in 9 and head and neck cancer in 9. In the dose-escalation cohort, more than 80% of patients were male, and the mean age was approximately 60 years with a range of about 20 to 80. Prior anti-PD-1, anti-PD-L1 or anti-CTLA-4 therapy was permitted, and approximately 40% of dose-escalation patients had received checkpoint inhibitors. Partial responses occurred in three dose-escalation patients, of whom one had hepatocellular carcinoma and two had cutaneous melanoma. Peripheral TCRbeta sequencing aimed to test whether ivuxolimab altered TCR sequence diversity and caused clonal T-cell expansion. The monotherapy dose-escalation portion (N ≈ 52 patients) of the phase I ivuxolimab trial is reported in the paper.

Overall results and qualifications from the work: After ivuxolimab, more expanded clones were found on average in CD8+ T cells than in CD4+ T cells. Low levels of normalized T-cell clonal expansion were also seen in some patients who did not respond. In the 0.1-3.0 mg/kg groups, partial responders were among the patients with the lowest normalized peripheral clonal expansion, particularly in CD8+ T cells. At doses from 0.1 to 3.0 mg/kg, clonal expansion was seen in both CD4+ and CD8+ blood T cells between baseline and week 6. Which antigens the clonally expanded peripheral T cells were specific for was not determined.

Genomic DNA was extracted from sorted cells for sequencing of the TCRbeta CDR3 region. The immunoSEQ Assay was used to sequence the TCRbeta CDR3 regions. TCRdb took this table from immuneACCESS and kept in-frame rearrangements with V and J called. Such tables lack part of the clones; where checked against another copy, unresolved V genes explain under half of the gap, and the rest is unexplained. This sample comprises under 80,000 clones, over 90% of them detected only once. The ten largest clones add up to around 5.9% of the sample. Via the germline V gene (reference sequence), CDR1 is GTSNPN and CDR2 SVGIG. V ends up 0 bases short and J 1 base short, with an unmatched junction base count of 7. From its cysteine to its phenylalanine, the CDR3 spans 16 amino acids. The entry retains the CDR3 DNA only, 48 bases that are in frame from base 1. As for this clone: Its antigen is currently not known. The input lacks base qualities; no much larger clone sits a single base away.

The trial excluded patients who had a history of autoimmune disease or who were on systemic immunosuppression. Peripheral blood for TCR sequencing was collected from all dose cohorts at baseline, on cycle 4 day 1, and on cycle 7 day 1. The samples were taken from a phase I, first-in-human, multicenter, open-label dose-escalation trial of ivuxolimab. Adults with locally advanced or metastatic melanoma, renal cell carcinoma, hepatocellular carcinoma or head and neck squamous cell carcinoma were enrolled in the trial. Before TCR sequencing, CD4+ and CD8+ T cells were separately sorted from peripheral blood.

The sequences come from CD4+ or CD8+ T cells sorted from blood, collected in a trial of the OX40 agonist ivuxolimab. The receptor was isolated from an adult with an advanced solid tumor such as melanoma, head and neck, liver or kidney cancer. The chain is made from TRBV30 and TRBJ1-2, with 8 central nucleotides matching TRBD1. The DNA is as follows: TGTGCCTGGAGTGTAAGGCCCAGGGGGCTTAACTATGGCTACACCTTC. This is translated as CAWSVRPRGLNYGYTF.